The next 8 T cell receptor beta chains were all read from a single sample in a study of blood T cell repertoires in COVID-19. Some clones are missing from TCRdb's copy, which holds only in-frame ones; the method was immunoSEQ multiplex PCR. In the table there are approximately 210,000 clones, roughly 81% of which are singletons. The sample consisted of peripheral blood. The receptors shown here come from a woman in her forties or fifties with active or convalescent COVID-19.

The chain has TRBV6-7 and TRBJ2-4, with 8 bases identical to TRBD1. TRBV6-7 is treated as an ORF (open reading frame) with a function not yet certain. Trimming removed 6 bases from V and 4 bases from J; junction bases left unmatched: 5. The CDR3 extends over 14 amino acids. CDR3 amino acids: CASRARTGKNIQYF. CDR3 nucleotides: TGTGCCAGCAGAGCGAGGACAGGGAAAAACATTCAGTACTTC.

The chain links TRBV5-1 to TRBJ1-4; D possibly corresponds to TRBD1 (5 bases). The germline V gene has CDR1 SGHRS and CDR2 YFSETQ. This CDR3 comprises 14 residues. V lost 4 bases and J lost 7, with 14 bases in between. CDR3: CASSPQTGGEKLFF. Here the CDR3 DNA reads TGCGCCAGCAGCCCCCAAACCGGGGGTGAAAAACTGTTTTTT.

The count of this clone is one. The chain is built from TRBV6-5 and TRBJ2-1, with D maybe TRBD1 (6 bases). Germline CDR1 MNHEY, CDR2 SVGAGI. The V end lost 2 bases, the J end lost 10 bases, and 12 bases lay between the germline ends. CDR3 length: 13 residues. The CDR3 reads CASSYDRSREQFF. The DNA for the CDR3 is TGTGCCAGCAGTTACGACAGGTCTAGGGAGCAGTTCTTC.

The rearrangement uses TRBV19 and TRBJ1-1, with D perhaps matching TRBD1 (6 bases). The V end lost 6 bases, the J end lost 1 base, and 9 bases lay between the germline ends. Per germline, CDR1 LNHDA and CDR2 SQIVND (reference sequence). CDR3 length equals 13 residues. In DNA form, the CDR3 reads TGTGCCAGTAGATTACAGGGGAACACTGAAGCTTTCTTT. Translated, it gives CASRLQGNTEAFF.

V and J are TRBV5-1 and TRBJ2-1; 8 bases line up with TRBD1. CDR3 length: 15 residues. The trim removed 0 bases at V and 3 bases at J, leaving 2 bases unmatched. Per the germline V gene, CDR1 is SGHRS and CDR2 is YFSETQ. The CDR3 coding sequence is TGCGCCAGCAGCTTGGGGACAGGGATCTACAATGAGCAGTTCTTC. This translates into CASSLGTGIYNEQFF.

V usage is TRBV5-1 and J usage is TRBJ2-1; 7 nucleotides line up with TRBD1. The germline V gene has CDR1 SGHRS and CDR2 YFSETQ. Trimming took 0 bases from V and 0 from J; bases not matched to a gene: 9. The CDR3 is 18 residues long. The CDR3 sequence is CASSLVGGYVSSYNEQFF. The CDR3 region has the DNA TGCGCCAGCAGCTTGGTAGGGGGCTATGTAAGCTCCTACAATGAGCAGTTCTTC.

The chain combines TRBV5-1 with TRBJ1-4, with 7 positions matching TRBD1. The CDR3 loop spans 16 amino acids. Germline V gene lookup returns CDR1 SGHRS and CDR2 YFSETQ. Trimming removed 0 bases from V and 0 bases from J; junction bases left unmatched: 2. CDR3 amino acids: CASSLGRGTTNEKLFF. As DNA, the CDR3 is TGCGCCAGCAGCTTGGGCAGGGGGACAACTAATGAAAAACTGTTTTTT.

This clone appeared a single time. CDR3 sequence reads: CASSDPSQATEAFF. In DNA form, the CDR3 reads TGTGCCAGCAGCGACCCGAGTCAGGCCACTGAAGCTTTCTTT. The chain joins TRBV7-9 to TRBJ1-1; D is unclear. This CDR3 has 14 amino acids. Germline lookup yields CDR1 SEHNR and CDR2 FQNEAQ (reference sequence). V lost 5 bases to trimming and J lost 4 bases, with 14 bases between them.